This TCR beta chain was identified during a study of identical twins. TCRdb reanalysed the 5' RACE reads using MiXCR and keeps one entry per CDR3 protein. There are 500,000 to 650,000 distinct CDR3 sequences in the sample; about 7.1% occur only once, and 1.6% lies in the top ten. These same data were also listed under a study on yellow fever vaccine responses in identical twins.

The TCR sequence derives from a woman between 18 and 29 years old in good health. Material for sequencing was PBMCs.

The CDR3 reads CASSWTGGAEQYF. The CDR3 nucleotides are TGCGCCAGCAGCTGGACAGGGGGCGCCGAGCAGTACTTC. The chain recombines TRBV5-1 with TRBJ2-7, with 11 positions matching TRBD1. The germline V gene has CDR1 SGHRS and CDR2 YFSETQ. Trimming took 3 bases from V and 6 from J; bases not matched to a gene: 2. CDR3 size: 13 residues.